Sequencing of this TCR beta chain was carried out in a study of T cell responses to AZD1222 COVID-19 vaccine. Here immunoSEQ multiplex PCR was the method, and the copy in TCRdb shows in-frame clones only, minus some. The table shows 110,000 to 150,000 clones, with more than 80% occurring only once. The CDR3 length is 16 residues. Germline values: CDR1 MDHEN, CDR2 SYDVKM. The ends lost 2 bases at V and 1 base at J; junction bases unmatched: 4. The receptor's source is an adult in good health. Here the sequenced sample was peripheral blood, taken on day 0 of AZD1222 vaccination. This chain uses TRBV28 with TRBJ2-7, with 11 bases fitting TRBD2. The CDR3: CASSLPGTSGSYEQYF. For the CDR3, the DNA is TGTGCCAGCAGTTTACCCGGGACTAGCGGATCCTACGAGCAGTACTTC.